The entry below describes one T cell receptor beta chain. These data originate in a study of technical replicates of blood from several donors. Sequenced by immunoSEQ multiplex PCR; TCRdb stores in-frame clones only, minus some. Of 55,000 to 65,000 clones listed, 86% were seen once; the top ten hold about 4.9%. V was clipped by 5 bases and J by 6 bases; unmatched bases: 7. Germline V CDR1 and CDR2: SEHNR, FQNEAQ (reference sequence). CDR3 length: 15 amino acids. Sequencing was done on a sample of PBMCs. The sequence was collected from a human donor in good health. Some clones in this sample may be carry-over from other donors' samples. The chain links TRBV7-9 to TRBJ1-6; 7 bases are shared with TRBD1. The DNA of the CDR3 is TGTGCCAGCAGCCCCAGACAGGGTGGTAATTCACCCCTCCACTTT. This encodes CASSPRQGGNSPLHF.